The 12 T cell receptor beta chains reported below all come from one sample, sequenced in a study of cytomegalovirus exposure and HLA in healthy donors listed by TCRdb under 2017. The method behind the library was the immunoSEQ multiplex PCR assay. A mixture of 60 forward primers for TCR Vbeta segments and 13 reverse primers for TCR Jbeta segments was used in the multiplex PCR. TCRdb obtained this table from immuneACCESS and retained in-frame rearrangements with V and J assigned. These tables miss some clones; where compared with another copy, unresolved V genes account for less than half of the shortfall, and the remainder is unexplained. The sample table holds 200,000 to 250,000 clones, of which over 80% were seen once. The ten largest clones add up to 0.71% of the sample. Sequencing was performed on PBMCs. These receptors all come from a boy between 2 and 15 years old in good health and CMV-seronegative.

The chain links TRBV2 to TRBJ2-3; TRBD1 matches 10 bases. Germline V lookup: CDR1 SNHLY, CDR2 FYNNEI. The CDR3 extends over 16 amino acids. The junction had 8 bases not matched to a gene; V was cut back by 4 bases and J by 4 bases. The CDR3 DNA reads TGTGCCAGCAGTGCCTTAGGACAGGGGGTCGCAGATACGCAGTATTTT. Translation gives CASSALGQGVADTQYF.

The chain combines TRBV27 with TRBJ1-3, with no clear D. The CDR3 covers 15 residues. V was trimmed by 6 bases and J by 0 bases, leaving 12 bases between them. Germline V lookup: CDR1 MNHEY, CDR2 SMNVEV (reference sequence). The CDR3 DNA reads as TGTGCCAGCAGGTACATCCTCTTCTCTGGAAACACCATATATTTT. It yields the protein CASRYILFSGNTIYF.

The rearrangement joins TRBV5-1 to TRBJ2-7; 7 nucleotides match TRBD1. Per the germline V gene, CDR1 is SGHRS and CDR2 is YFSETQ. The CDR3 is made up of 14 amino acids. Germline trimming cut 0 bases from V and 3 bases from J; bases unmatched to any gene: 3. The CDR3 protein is CASSLEGGRYEQYF. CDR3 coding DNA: TGCGCCAGCAGCTTGGAAGGGGGCCGCTACGAGCAGTACTTC.

CDR3 in DNA: TGCGCCAGCAGCTTCTACAGGACAGGGCGTTACAATGAGCAGTTCTTC. Translation gives CASSFYRTGRYNEQFF. This rearrangement joins TRBV5-1 to TRBJ2-1; 8 bases match TRBD1. J was trimmed by 4 bases and V by 2 bases; bases with no gene match: 8. The CDR3 has 16 amino acids. Germline V gene sequence: CDR1 SGHRS, CDR2 YFSETQ. The full variable domain, its missing parts supplied by reference TRBV5-1 and TRBJ2-1, is KAGVTQTPRYLIKTRGQQVTLSCSPISGHRSVSWYQQTPGQGLQFLFEYFSETQRNKGNFPGRFSGRQFSNSRSEMNVSTLELGDSALYLCASSFYRTGRYNEQFFGPGTRLTVL.

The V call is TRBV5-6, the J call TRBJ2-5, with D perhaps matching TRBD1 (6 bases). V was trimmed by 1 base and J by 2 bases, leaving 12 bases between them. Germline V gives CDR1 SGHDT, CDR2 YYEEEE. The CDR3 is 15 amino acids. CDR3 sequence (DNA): TGTGCCAGCAGCTTGCTATCCAGGGGTCAAGAGACCCAGTACTTC. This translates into CASSLLSRGQETQYF.

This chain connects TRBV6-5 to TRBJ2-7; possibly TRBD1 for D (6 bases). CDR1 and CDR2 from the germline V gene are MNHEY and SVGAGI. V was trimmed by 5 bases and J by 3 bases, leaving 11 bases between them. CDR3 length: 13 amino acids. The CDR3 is CASSPGVNYEQYF. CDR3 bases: TGTGCCAGCAGTCCAGGGGTGAACTACGAGCAGTACTTC.

The CDR3 DNA is TGCGCCAGCAGATTTATTCTGGGACAGAATAGTCGCTACACCTTC. Translated, it gives CASRFILGQNSRYTF. The chain employs TRBV4-1 and TRBJ1-2; 7 nucleotides match TRBD1. After removal of 6 bases from V and 9 bases from J, the junction contained 16 bases not matched to a gene. Germline V gene sequence: CDR1 MGHRA, CDR2 YSYEKL. The CDR3 sequence is 15 residues long.

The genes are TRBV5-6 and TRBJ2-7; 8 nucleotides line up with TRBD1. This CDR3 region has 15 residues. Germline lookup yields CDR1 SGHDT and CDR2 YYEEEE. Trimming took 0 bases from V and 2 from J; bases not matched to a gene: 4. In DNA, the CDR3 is TGTGCCAGCAGCTTGGCCCAGGGACAGGCCTACGAGCAGTACTTC. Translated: CASSLAQGQAYEQYF. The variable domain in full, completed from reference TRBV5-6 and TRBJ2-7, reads DAGVTQSPTHLIKTRGQQVTLRCSPKSGHDTVSWYQQALGQGPQFIFQYYEEEERQRGNFPDRFSGHQFPNYSSELNVNALLLGDSALYLCASSLAQGQAYEQYFGPGTRLTVT.

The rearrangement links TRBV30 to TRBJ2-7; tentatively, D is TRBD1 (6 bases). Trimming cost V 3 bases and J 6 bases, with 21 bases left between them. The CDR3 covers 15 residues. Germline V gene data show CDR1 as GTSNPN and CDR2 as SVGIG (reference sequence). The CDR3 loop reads CAWRPDPQGSREQYF. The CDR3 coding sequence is TGTGCCTGGAGACCAGACCCGCAGGGGTCGCGCGAGCAGTACTTC.

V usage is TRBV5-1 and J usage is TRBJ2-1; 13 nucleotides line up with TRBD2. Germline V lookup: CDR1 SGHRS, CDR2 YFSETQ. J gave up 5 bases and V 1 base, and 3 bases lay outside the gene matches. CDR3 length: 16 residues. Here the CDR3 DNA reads TGCGCCAGCAGCTTGTCCGGGACTAGCGGGAACAATGAGCAGTTCTTC. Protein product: CASSLSGTSGNNEQFF.

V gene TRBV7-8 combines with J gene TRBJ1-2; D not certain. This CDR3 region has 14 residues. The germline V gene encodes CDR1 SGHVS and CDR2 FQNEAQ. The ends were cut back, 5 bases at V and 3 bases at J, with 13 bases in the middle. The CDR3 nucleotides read TGTGCCAGCAGCATGGACTGGAAAGACTATGGCTACACCTTC. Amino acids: CASSMDWKDYGYTF.

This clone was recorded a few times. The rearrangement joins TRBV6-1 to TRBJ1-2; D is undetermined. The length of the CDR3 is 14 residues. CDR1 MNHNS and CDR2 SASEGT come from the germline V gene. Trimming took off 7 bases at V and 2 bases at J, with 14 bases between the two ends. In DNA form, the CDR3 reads TGTGCCAGCACCCGGGAGAGGGAGAACTATGGCTACACCTTC. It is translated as CASTRERENYGYTF.